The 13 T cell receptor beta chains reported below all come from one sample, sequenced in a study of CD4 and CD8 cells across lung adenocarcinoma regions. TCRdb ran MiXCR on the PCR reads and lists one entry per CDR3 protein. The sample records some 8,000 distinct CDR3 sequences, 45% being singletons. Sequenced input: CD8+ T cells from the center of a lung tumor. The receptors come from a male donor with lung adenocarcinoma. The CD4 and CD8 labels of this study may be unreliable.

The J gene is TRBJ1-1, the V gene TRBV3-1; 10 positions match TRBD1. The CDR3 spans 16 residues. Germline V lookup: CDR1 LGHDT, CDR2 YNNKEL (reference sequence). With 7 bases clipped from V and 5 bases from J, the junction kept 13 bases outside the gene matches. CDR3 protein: CASTRGTGVGRTEAFF. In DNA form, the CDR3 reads TGTGCCAGCACCCGGGGGACAGGGGTAGGGAGGACTGAAGCTTTCTTT.

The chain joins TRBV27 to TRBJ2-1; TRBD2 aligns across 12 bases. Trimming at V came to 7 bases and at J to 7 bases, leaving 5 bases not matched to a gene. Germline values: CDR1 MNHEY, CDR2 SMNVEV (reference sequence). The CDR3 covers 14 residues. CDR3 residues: CASKRLAGVNEQFF. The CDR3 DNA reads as TGTGCCAGCAAGCGACTAGCGGGGGTAAATGAGCAGTTCTTC.

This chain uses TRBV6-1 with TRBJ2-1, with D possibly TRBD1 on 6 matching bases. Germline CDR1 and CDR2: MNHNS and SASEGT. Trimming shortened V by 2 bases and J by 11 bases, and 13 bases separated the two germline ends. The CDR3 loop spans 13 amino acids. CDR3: CASSEPWTDQQFF. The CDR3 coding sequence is TGTGCCAGCAGTGAACCCTGGACAGACCAGCAGTTCTTC.

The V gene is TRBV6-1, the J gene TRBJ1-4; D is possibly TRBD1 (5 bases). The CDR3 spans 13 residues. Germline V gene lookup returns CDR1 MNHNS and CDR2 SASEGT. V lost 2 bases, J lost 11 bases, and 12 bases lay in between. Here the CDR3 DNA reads TGTGCCAGCAGTGAAATTTCGAAGGGGAAACTGTTTTTT. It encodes CASSEISKGKLFF.

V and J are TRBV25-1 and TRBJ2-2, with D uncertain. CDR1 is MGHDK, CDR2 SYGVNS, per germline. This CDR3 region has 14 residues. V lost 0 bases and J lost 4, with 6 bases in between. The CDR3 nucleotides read TGTGCCAGCAGTGAATACGCAGCCACCGGGGAGCTGTTTTTT. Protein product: CASSEYAATGELFF.

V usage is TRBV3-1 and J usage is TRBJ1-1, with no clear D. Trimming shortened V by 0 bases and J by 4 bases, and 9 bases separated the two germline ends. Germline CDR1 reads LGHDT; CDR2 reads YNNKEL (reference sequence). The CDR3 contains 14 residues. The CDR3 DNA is TGTGCCAGCAGCCAAGAAGGCCAGAGCACTGAAGCTTTCTTT. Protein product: CASSQEGQSTEAFF.

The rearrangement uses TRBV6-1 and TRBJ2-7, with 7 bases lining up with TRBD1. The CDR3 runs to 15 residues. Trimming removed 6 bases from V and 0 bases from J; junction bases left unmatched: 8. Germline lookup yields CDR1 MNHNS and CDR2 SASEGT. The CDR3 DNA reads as TGTGCCAGCAGAACCGGGACAGCAAGCTCCTACGAGCAGTACTTC. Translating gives CASRTGTASSYEQYF.

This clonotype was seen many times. The chain's CDR3 is CASSYSGHYTGELFF. The CDR3 nucleotides read TGTGCCAGCAGTTACTCGGGACATTACACCGGGGAGCTGTTTTTT. This sequence joins TRBV6-5 and TRBJ2-2; D is possibly TRBD1 (6 bases). V lost 0 bases, J lost 3 bases, and 8 bases lay in between. Germline CDR1 reads MNHEY; CDR2 reads SVGAGI. The CDR3 spans 15 residues.

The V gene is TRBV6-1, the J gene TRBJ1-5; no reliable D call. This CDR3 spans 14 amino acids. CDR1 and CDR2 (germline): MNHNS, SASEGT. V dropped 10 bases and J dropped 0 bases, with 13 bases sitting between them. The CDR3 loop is CATNFRFSNQPQHF. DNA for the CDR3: TGTGCCACCAACTTTAGATTTAGCAATCAGCCCCAGCATTTT.

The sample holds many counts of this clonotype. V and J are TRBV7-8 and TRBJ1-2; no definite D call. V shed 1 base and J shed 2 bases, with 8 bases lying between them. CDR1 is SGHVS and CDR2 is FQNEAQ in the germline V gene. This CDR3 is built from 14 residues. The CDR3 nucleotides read TGTGCCAGCAGCTTAGTAGGGAAAAACTATGGCTACACCTTC. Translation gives CASSLVGKNYGYTF.

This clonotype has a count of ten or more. The CDR3 loop reads CASRRDRGFNEQYF. The CDR3, as DNA: TGTGCCAGCAGGAGAGACAGGGGGTTCAACGAGCAGTACTTC. This chain connects TRBV6-1 to TRBJ2-7; TRBD1 agrees at 9 bases. Germline values: CDR1 MNHNS, CDR2 SASEGT. The CDR3 consists of 14 residues. Trimming took 6 bases from V and 5 from J; bases not matched to a gene: 8.

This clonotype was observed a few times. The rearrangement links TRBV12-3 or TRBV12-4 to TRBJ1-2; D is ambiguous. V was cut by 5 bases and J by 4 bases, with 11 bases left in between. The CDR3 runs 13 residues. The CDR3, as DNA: TGTGCCAGCAGTCCGGACCTATCCTATGGCTACACCTTC. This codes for CASSPDLSYGYTF.

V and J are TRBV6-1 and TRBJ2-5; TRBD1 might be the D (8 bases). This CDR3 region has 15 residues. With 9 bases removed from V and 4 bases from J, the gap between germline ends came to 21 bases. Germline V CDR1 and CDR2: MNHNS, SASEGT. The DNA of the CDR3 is TGTGCCAGTCTCTACAGGGGGGGGAGTAGAGAGACCCAGTACTTC. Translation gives CASLYRGGSRETQYF.